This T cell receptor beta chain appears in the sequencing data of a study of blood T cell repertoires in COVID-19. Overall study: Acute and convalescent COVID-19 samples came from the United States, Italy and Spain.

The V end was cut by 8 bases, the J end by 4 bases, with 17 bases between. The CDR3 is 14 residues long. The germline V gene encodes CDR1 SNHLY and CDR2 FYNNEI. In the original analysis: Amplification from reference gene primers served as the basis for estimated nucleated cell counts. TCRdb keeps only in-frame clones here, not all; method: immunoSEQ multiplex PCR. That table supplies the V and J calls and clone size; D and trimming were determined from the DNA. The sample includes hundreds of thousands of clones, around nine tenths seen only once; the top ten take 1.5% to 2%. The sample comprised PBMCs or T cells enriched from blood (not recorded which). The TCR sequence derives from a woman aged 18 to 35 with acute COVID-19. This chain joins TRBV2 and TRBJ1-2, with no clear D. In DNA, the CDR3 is TGTGCCAGCTTAACCCGAACGGGGTTCTATGGCTACACCTTC. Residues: CASLTRTGFYGYTF.